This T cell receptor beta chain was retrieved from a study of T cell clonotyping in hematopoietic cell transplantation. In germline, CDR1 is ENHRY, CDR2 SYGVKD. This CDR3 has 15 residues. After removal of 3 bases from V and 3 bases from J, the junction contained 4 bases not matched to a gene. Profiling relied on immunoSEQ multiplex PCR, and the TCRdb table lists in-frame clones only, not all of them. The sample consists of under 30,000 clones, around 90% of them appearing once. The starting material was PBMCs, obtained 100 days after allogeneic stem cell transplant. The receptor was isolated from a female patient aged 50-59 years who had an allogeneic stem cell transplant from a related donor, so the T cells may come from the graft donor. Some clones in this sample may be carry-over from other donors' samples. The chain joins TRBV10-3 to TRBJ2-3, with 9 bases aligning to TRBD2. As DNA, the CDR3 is TGTGCCATCAGTGATTTTAGCGGGGGTACAGATACGCAGTATTTT. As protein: CAISDFSGGTDTQYF.